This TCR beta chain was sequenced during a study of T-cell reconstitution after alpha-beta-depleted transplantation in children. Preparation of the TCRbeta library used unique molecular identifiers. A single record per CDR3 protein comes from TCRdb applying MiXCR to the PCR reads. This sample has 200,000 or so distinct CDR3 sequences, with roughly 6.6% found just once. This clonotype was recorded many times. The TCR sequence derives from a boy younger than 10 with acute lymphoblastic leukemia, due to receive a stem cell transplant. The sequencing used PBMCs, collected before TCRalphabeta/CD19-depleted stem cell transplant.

As DNA, the CDR3 is TGTGCCAGCAGCCCGGACTCTTTGGGCACAGATACGCAGTATTTT. Protein: CASSPDSLGTDTQYF. The V and J genes are TRBV7-2 and TRBJ2-3, with a possible D match to TRBD2 (5 bases). The CDR3 is 15 amino acids. Trimming left V 5 bases short and J 1 base short, with 13 bases between. The germline gives CDR1 SGHTA, CDR2 FQGNSA.